A selection of T cell receptor beta chains follows, all from one sample in a study of blood T cell repertoires in COVID-19. Here immunoSEQ multiplex PCR was the method, and the copy in TCRdb shows in-frame clones only, minus some. In the table there are 90,000 to 120,000 clones, 65% to 90% of which are singletons. Sequenced material: peripheral blood. These receptors came from a man between 60 and 75 years old with acute or convalescent COVID-19. Each CDR3 is given with its conserved first and last residue. The order of the fields is CDR3 length, J gene, D gene, clone size, V gene, CDR3 DNA, CDR3 protein. D genes are given only for firm matches. Size is stated for part of the rows, as once, few or many counts, or as a class when the clone is expanded.

length: 12
J: TRBJ2-7
D: -
size: -
V: TRBV7-2
DNA: TGTGCCAGCAGCTTAGTGTCTTACGAGCAGTACTTC
CDR3: CASSLVSYEQYF

length: 11
J: TRBJ1-2
D: -
size: -
V: TRBV20-1
DNA: TGCAGTGCTCTTATCGGCTATGGCTACACCTTC
CDR3: CSALIGYGYTF

length: 20
J: TRBJ2-5
D: TRBD1
size: once
V: TRBV7-9
DNA: TGTGCCAGCAGCACCCCGACAGGGCACCAGCCCCATAGTGATCAAGAGACCCAGTACTTC
CDR3: CASSTPTGHQPHSDQETQYF

length: 16
J: TRBJ2-4
D: TRBD1
size: -
V: TRBV5-1
DNA: TGCGCCAGCAGCTTTACGCAGGGGGCAAGTAGTAACATTCAGTACTTC
CDR3: CASSFTQGASSNIQYF

length: 12
J: TRBJ2-3
D: -
size: once
V: TRBV12-3/TRBV12-4
DNA: TGTGCCAGCAGTCCCGGTGCGGATACGCAGTATTTT
CDR3: CASSPGADTQYF

length: 14
J: TRBJ1-4
D: TRBD1
size: -
V: TRBV6-5
DNA: TGTGCCAGCAGTCGGGACAGGTCTAATGAAAAACTGTTTTTT
CDR3: CASSRDRSNEKLFF

length: 16
J: TRBJ1-6
D: -
size: -
V: TRBV10-1
DNA: TGCGCCAGCACCAATCGGAGGATTTCGGGTGGTTGGCCCCTCCACTTT
CDR3: CASTNRRISGGWPLHF

length: 13
J: TRBJ2-7
D: -
size: -
V: TRBV5-1
DNA: TGCGCCAGCAGCTTGGCCGACCGGGGGGAGCAGTACTTC
CDR3: CASSLADRGEQYF

length: 14
J: TRBJ2-1
D: -
size: -
V: TRBV6-5
DNA: TGTGCCAGCATATCAGGACACTCCTACAATGAGCAGTTCTTC
CDR3: CASISGHSYNEQFF

length: 13
J: TRBJ1-4
D: -
size: -
V: TRBV29-1
DNA: TGCAGCGTTGGGAAGGACAGTAATGAAAAACTGTTTTTT
CDR3: CSVGKDSNEKLFF

length: 17
J: TRBJ1-3
D: -
size: -
V: TRBV9
DNA: TGTGCCAGCAGCATTTTCGACAGGTCCAACTCTGGAAACACCATATATTTT
CDR3: CASSIFDRSNSGNTIYF

length: 14
J: TRBJ1-1
D: TRBD1
size: -
V: TRBV7-2
DNA: TGTGCCAGCAGCCCCGGACAGGGATCGACTGAAGCTTTCTTT
CDR3: CASSPGQGSTEAFF

length: 15
J: TRBJ2-7
D: TRBD2
size: -
V: TRBV6-5
DNA: TGTGCCAGCAGCCTGTGGCTAGCGGGAGGGCCTGAGCAGTACTTC
CDR3: CASSLWLAGGPEQYF

length: 12
J: TRBJ2-1
D: -
size: -
V: TRBV5-1
DNA: TGCGCCAGCAGCTTGGAGAGAGTTGGGCAGTTCTTC
CDR3: CASSLERVGQFF

length: 13
J: TRBJ2-3
D: TRBD1
size: -
V: TRBV18
DNA: TGTGCCAGCTCACTCACAGGGGTAGATACGCAGTATTTT
CDR3: CASSLTGVDTQYF

length: 12
J: TRBJ1-2
D: -
size: -
V: TRBV5-6
DNA: TGTGCCAGCAGCCCTCGACAAGATGGCTACACCTTC
CDR3: CASSPRQDGYTF

length: 17
J: TRBJ2-5
D: TRBD2
size: few
V: TRBV5-4
DNA: TGTGCCAGCAGCTTGGAGGGCGCTAGCGGGAGAGGAAAGACCCAGTACTTC
CDR3: CASSLEGASGRGKTQYF

length: 16
J: TRBJ1-3
D: -
size: few
V: TRBV11-2
DNA: TGTGCCAGCAGCTTAGAGGGACACGCAGCTGGAAACACCATATATTTT
CDR3: CASSLEGHAAGNTIYF

length: 15
J: TRBJ1-4
D: TRBD1
size: -
V: TRBV19
DNA: TGTGCCAGTAGCCTACAGGGGGCAAATAATGAAAAACTGTTTTTT
CDR3: CASSLQGANNEKLFF

length: 13
J: TRBJ2-7
D: TRBD1
size: once
V: TRBV29-1
DNA: TGCAGCGTTGGGAACAGGGGGCTCTACGAGCAGTACTTC
CDR3: CSVGNRGLYEQYF

length: 14
J: TRBJ2-3
D: -
size: -
V: TRBV9
DNA: TGTGCCAGCAGAGAGGGAGCTGGTACAGATACGCAGTATTTT
CDR3: CASREGAGTDTQYF

length: 17
J: TRBJ2-1
D: TRBD2
size: -
V: TRBV5-1
DNA: TGCGCCAGCAGCAGGCTTCTAGCGGGTGGAGGGTACAATGAGCAGTTCTTC
CDR3: CASSRLLAGGGYNEQFF

length: 13
J: TRBJ2-5
D: -
size: once
V: TRBV29-1
DNA: TGCAGCGTTGAAAGGAGCAGGGTAGAGACCCAGTACTTC
CDR3: CSVERSRVETQYF

length: 14
J: TRBJ2-2
D: TRBD2
size: -
V: TRBV10-1
DNA: TGCGCCAGCGCTAGCGGGGGAAAGACCGGGGAGCTGTTTTTT
CDR3: CASASGGKTGELFF

length: 15
J: TRBJ2-7
D: TRBD1
size: -
V: TRBV7-3
DNA: TGTGCCAGCAGCATAGACAGGGGTTACCTCTACGAGCAGTACTTC
CDR3: CASSIDRGYLYEQYF